Listed below are T cell receptor beta chains from one sample, sequenced in a study of regulatory T cells in long-lasting Graves disease. A single record per CDR3 protein comes from TCRdb applying MiXCR to the multiplex PCR reads. The profile covers some 400,000 distinct CDR3 sequences, with under 15% appearing a single time and approximately 16% taken by the ten largest. The same sample was also used in a study of T cells in Graves' hyperthyroidism and ophthalmopathy.

Sequenced material: peripheral blood mononuclear cells (PBMCs), taken at new diagnosis, from a patient treated with antithyroid drugs. The receptors here all came from a woman aged 30 to 39 with Graves disease. Each CDR3 is given with its conserved first and last residue. The order of the fields is V gene, clone size, J gene, D gene, CDR3 length, CDR3 protein, CDR3 DNA. The D gene is left open where the match is weak. Rows may omit the clone size; those that give it use once, few, many or a size class.

V gene: TRBV15
clone size: NA
J gene: TRBJ1-4
D gene: NA
CDR3 length: 15
CDR3 protein: CATSLSRADNEKLFF
CDR3 DNA: TGTGCCACCAGCTTGAGCCGGGCCGATAATGAAAAACTGTTTTTT

V gene: TRBV24-1
clone size: NA
J gene: TRBJ2-3
D gene: NA
CDR3 length: 15
CDR3 protein: CATSETGPRTDTQYF
CDR3 DNA: TGTGCCACCAGTGAGACCGGGCCGCGCACAGATACGCAGTATTTT

V gene: TRBV7-9
clone size: few
J gene: TRBJ2-7
D gene: TRBD2
CDR3 length: 17
CDR3 protein: CASSLALAGGYSYEQYF
CDR3 DNA: TGTGCCAGCAGCTTAGCGTTAGCGGGAGGCTACTCCTACGAGCAGTACTTC

V gene: TRBV9
clone size: many
J gene: TRBJ1-3
D gene: NA
CDR3 length: 14
CDR3 protein: CASSVAGGRNTIYF
CDR3 DNA: TGTGCCAGCAGCGTAGCAGGAGGGCGAAACACCATATATTTT

V gene: TRBV5-1
clone size: many
J gene: TRBJ2-1
D gene: NA
CDR3 length: 13
CDR3 protein: CASSVSRGNEQFF
CDR3 DNA: TGCGCCAGCAGCGTTAGCCGGGGTAATGAGCAGTTCTTC

V gene: TRBV12-3/TRBV12-4
clone size: many
J gene: TRBJ2-1
D gene: NA
CDR3 length: 14
CDR3 protein: CASSFGGRKNEQFF
CDR3 DNA: TGTGCCAGCAGTTTTGGGGGGCGAAAAAATGAGCAGTTCTTC

V gene: TRBV9
clone size: NA
J gene: TRBJ2-1
D gene: NA
CDR3 length: 15
CDR3 protein: CASSARNNEHHFQFF
CDR3 DNA: TGTGCCAGCAGCGCTCGGAACAATGAGCACCACTTCCAGTTCTTC

V gene: TRBV19
clone size: NA
J gene: TRBJ1-5
D gene: NA
CDR3 length: 14
CDR3 protein: CASSMWDSNQPQHF
CDR3 DNA: TGTGCCAGTAGTATGTGGGACAGCAATCAGCCCCAGCATTTT

V gene: TRBV29-1
clone size: NA
J gene: TRBJ1-4
D gene: TRBD1
CDR3 length: 13
CDR3 protein: CSGGQGVNEKLFF
CDR3 DNA: TGCAGCGGCGGACAGGGCGTAAATGAAAAACTGTTTTTT

V gene: TRBV19
clone size: NA
J gene: TRBJ1-1
D gene: NA
CDR3 length: 14
CDR3 protein: CASSMGQGRTEAFF
CDR3 DNA: TGTGCCAGTAGTATGGGGCAGGGAAGGACTGAAGCTTTCTTT

V gene: TRBV5-1
clone size: NA
J gene: TRBJ2-1
D gene: NA
CDR3 length: 15
CDR3 protein: CASSLFQGRRDEQFF
CDR3 DNA: TGCGCCAGCAGCTTGTTCCAGGGTAGGCGGGATGAGCAGTTCTTC

V gene: TRBV4-1
clone size: few
J gene: TRBJ2-1
D gene: NA
CDR3 length: 12
CDR3 protein: CASSQVLDEQFF
CDR3 DNA: TGCGCCAGCAGCCAAGTCTTGGATGAGCAGTTCTTC

V gene: TRBV6-1
clone size: few
J gene: TRBJ2-1
D gene: NA
CDR3 length: 14
CDR3 protein: CASSEGRRGLWQFF
CDR3 DNA: TGTGCCAGCAGTGAAGGTAGGCGAGGCCTATGGCAGTTCTTC

V gene: TRBV20-1
clone size: many
J gene: TRBJ1-5
D gene: NA
CDR3 length: 17
CDR3 protein: CSARDSSRENSNQPQHF
CDR3 DNA: TGCAGTGCTAGAGATTCGTCCCGAGAAAATAGCAATCAGCCCCAGCATTTT

V gene: TRBV30
clone size: many
J gene: TRBJ1-2
D gene: NA
CDR3 length: 12
CDR3 protein: CAWSGGLYGYTF
CDR3 DNA: TGTGCCTGGAGTGGGGGCCTCTATGGCTACACCTTC

V gene: TRBV7-2
clone size: NA
J gene: TRBJ2-1
D gene: NA
CDR3 length: 17
CDR3 protein: CASSSPVGQRNYNEQFF
CDR3 DNA: TGTGCCAGCAGCTCTCCAGTTGGCCAGCGGAATTACAATGAGCAGTTCTTC

V gene: TRBV19
clone size: NA
J gene: TRBJ2-1
D gene: NA
CDR3 length: 15
CDR3 protein: CASSHLGGAYNEQFF
CDR3 DNA: TGTGCCAGTAGTCATCTTGGAGGGGCCTACAATGAGCAGTTCTTC

V gene: TRBV6-1
clone size: many
J gene: TRBJ2-1
D gene: TRBD2
CDR3 length: 15
CDR3 protein: CASIRLAGGLREQFF
CDR3 DNA: TGTGCCAGCATCAGACTAGCGGGAGGTCTCAGGGAGCAGTTCTTC

V gene: TRBV6-2/TRBV6-3
clone size: NA
J gene: TRBJ1-6
D gene: NA
CDR3 length: 14
CDR3 protein: CASTEGIPNSPLHF
CDR3 DNA: TGTGCCAGCACCGAGGGGATTCCTAATTCACCCCTCCACTTT

V gene: TRBV18
clone size: NA
J gene: TRBJ2-7
D gene: TRBD1
CDR3 length: 16
CDR3 protein: CASSPFVGQGTHEQYF
CDR3 DNA: TGTGCCAGCTCCCCTTTTGTGGGACAGGGTACGCACGAGCAGTACTTC

V gene: TRBV7-2
clone size: many
J gene: TRBJ1-1
D gene: NA
CDR3 length: 13
CDR3 protein: CASSSMSNTEAFF
CDR3 DNA: TGTGCCAGCAGCTCCATGAGCAACACTGAAGCTTTCTTT

V gene: TRBV7-9
clone size: many
J gene: TRBJ2-1
D gene: TRBD2
CDR3 length: 15
CDR3 protein: CASSLEGGPWNEQFF
CDR3 DNA: TGTGCCAGCAGCTTGGAGGGAGGGCCCTGGAATGAGCAGTTCTTC

V gene: TRBV29-1
clone size: NA
J gene: TRBJ1-1
D gene: NA
CDR3 length: 12
CDR3 protein: CSVDFTGTEAFF
CDR3 DNA: TGCAGCGTCGATTTTACTGGCACTGAAGCTTTCTTT

V gene: TRBV11-2
clone size: once
J gene: TRBJ2-7
D gene: NA
CDR3 length: 14
CDR3 protein: CASTRRDRSYEQYF
CDR3 DNA: TGTGCCAGCACCCGCCGAGACCGCTCCTACGAGCAGTACTTC

V gene: TRBV20-1
clone size: many
J gene: TRBJ2-7
D gene: NA
CDR3 length: 15
CDR3 protein: CSARRGVSSNYEQYF
CDR3 DNA: TGCAGTGCTAGAAGGGGGGTATCCTCCAACTACGAGCAGTACTTC

V gene: TRBV28
clone size: few
J gene: TRBJ1-2
D gene: NA
CDR3 length: 10
CDR3 protein: CAIRDLGYTF
CDR3 DNA: TGTGCCATACGGGACCTCGGCTACACCTTC

V gene: TRBV6-1
clone size: many
J gene: TRBJ2-2
D gene: NA
CDR3 length: 15
CDR3 protein: CASNHGTENTGELFF
CDR3 DNA: TGTGCCAGCAATCATGGGACGGAGAACACCGGGGAGCTGTTTTTT

V gene: TRBV6-1
clone size: NA
J gene: TRBJ2-3
D gene: TRBD2
CDR3 length: 16
CDR3 protein: CAVNPLAGEWTDTQYF
CDR3 DNA: TGTGCCGTAAACCCACTAGCGGGAGAATGGACAGATACGCAGTATTTT

V gene: TRBV3-1
clone size: NA
J gene: TRBJ2-5
D gene: TRBD1
CDR3 length: 17
CDR3 protein: CASSQVSGGAGQETQYF
CDR3 DNA: TGTGCCAGCAGCCAAGTCTCAGGGGGCGCGGGGCAAGAGACCCAGTACTTC

V gene: TRBV19
clone size: NA
J gene: TRBJ1-4
D gene: TRBD1
CDR3 length: 13
CDR3 protein: CARPGQFNEKLFF
CDR3 DNA: TGTGCCAGACCGGGACAGTTTAATGAAAAACTGTTTTTT

V gene: TRBV30
clone size: many
J gene: TRBJ2-7
D gene: TRBD2
CDR3 length: 14
CDR3 protein: CAWSLGTSENEQYF
CDR3 DNA: TGTGCCTGGAGTTTGGGGACTAGCGAGAACGAGCAGTACTTC

V gene: TRBV11-2
clone size: NA
J gene: TRBJ2-2
D gene: NA
CDR3 length: 14
CDR3 protein: CASSLVAGNGELFF
CDR3 DNA: TGTGCCAGCAGCTTAGTAGCAGGGAACGGGGAGCTGTTTTTT

V gene: TRBV29-1
clone size: few
J gene: TRBJ2-1
D gene: TRBD2
CDR3 length: 16
CDR3 protein: CSVEDEGTGGPNEQFF
CDR3 DNA: TGCAGCGTTGAAGATGAGGGAACGGGAGGGCCGAATGAGCAGTTCTTC

V gene: TRBV4-1
clone size: NA
J gene: TRBJ1-2
D gene: NA
CDR3 length: 14
CDR3 protein: CASSQGGTHYGYTF
CDR3 DNA: TGCGCCAGCAGCCAAGGGGGGACCCACTATGGCTACACCTTC

V gene: TRBV6-5
clone size: NA
J gene: TRBJ2-7
D gene: NA
CDR3 length: 16
CDR3 protein: CASSYSAGQRSYEQYF
CDR3 DNA: TGTGCCAGCAGTTACTCGGCAGGTCAAAGGTCCTACGAGCAGTACTTC

V gene: TRBV4-1
clone size: NA
J gene: TRBJ2-1
D gene: NA
CDR3 length: 16
CDR3 protein: CASNRLVSGSYNEQFF
CDR3 DNA: TGCGCCAGCAACCGACTAGTTTCGGGATCCTACAATGAGCAGTTCTTC